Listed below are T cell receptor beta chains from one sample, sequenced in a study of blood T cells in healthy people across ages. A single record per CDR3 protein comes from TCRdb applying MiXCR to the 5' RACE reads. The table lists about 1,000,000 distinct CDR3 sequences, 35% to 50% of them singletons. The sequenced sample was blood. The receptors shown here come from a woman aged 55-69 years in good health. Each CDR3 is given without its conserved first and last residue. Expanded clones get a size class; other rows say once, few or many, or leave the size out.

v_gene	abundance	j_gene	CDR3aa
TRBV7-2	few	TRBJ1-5	ASSPEWGQPQH
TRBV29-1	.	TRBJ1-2	SVGGSGHGYT
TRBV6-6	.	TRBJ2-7	ASSYQVSQAYEQY
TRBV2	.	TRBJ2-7	ASISRGGNEQY
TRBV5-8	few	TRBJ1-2	ASSFSGYSYGYT
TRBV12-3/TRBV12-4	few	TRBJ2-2	ASRASGRATGELF
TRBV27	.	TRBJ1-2	ASSSGGEGYGYT
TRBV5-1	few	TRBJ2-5	ASSFSKETQY
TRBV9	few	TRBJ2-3	ASSASGRKADTQY
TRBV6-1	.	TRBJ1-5	ASSGGQNQPQH
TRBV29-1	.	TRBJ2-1	SVEALERGYNEQF
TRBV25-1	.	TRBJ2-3	ASTPHLAEADTQY
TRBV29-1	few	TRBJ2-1	SVEGGERVYNEQF
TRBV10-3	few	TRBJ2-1	AISVGLANEQF
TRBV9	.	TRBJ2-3	ASSVVGQASTDTQY
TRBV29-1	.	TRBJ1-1	SVVPGQGAASEAF
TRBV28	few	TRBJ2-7	ASMASGRAYEQY
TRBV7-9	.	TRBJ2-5	ASSLIPIAGGLGQETQY
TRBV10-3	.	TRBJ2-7	AISDGTNYEQY
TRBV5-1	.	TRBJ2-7	ASKPDPLGYEQY
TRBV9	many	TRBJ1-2	ASSAQSYGYT
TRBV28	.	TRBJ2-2	ATRDRGLGELF
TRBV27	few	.	ASSSGATGSEQY
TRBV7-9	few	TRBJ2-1	ASSPKKAGTSGSHEQF
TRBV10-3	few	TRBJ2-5	AIARSAHQETQY